The rows below give T cell receptor beta chains drawn from one sample of a study of blood T cell dynamics during melanoma immunotherapy. Repertoires were generated with immunoSEQ multiplex PCR, while TCRdb's copy carries only in-frame clones and drops some. Among tens of thousands of clones listed, around 88% were seen once. Sequencing used blood, obtained from a patient treated with checkpoint blockade. The receptors were gathered from a human donor with melanoma. The CDR3 runs from the conserved cysteine through the conserved F or W. Each record gives: J gene, V gene, D gene, clone size, CDR3 protein, CDR3 DNA. A D gene is named only where the DNA matches it firmly. Not every row has a clone size; where given, it reads once, few, many or a size class.

>TRBJ2-3|TRBV10-2|TRBD2|NA
CASSELLAEGADTQYF
TGCGCCAGCAGTGAGTTACTAGCGGAAGGGGCAGATACGCAGTATTTT
>TRBJ2-1|TRBV28|NA|NA
CASSPTRTYNEQFF
TGTGCCAGCAGTCCTACCAGGACCTACAATGAGCAGTTCTTC
>TRBJ2-7|TRBV7-6|TRBD2|NA
CASSSGSNEQYF
TGTGCCAGTTCTAGCGGGAGTAACGAGCAGTACTTC
>TRBJ2-4|TRBV29-1|TRBD1|NA
CSVEPDRGDIQYF
TGCAGCGTTGAGCCGGACAGGGGAGACATTCAGTACTTC
>TRBJ2-5|TRBV2|TRBD2|NA
CASPSGQETQYF
TGTGCCAGCCCTAGCGGACAAGAGACCCAGTACTTC
>TRBJ1-3|TRBV6-4|NA|NA
CASSESAGNTIYF
TGTGCCAGCAGTGAATCAGCTGGAAACACCATATATTTT
>TRBJ2-1|TRBV7-6|NA|NA
CASSLAWDNEQFF
TGTGCCAGCAGCTTAGCCTGGGACAATGAGCAGTTCTTC
>TRBJ2-5|TRBV2|NA|NA
CASRAWGEETQYF
TGTGCCAGCAGAGCATGGGGAGAAGAGACCCAGTACTTC
>TRBJ2-2|TRBV14|NA|NA
CASSQVWATGELFF
TGTGCCAGCAGCCAAGTATGGGCAACCGGGGAGCTGTTTTTT
>TRBJ1-6|TRBV6-4|NA|NA
CPISPLHF
TGTCCCATTTCACCCCTCCACTTT
>TRBJ2-5|TRBV10-1|NA|once
CASSDPFGTQYF
TGCGCCAGCAGTGACCCGTTTGGGACCCAGTACTTC
>TRBJ2-7|TRBV5-1|NA|NA
CASSLQGRENSYEQYF
TGCGCCAGCAGCTTACAGGGACGGGAAAACTCCTACGAGCAGTACTTC
>TRBJ2-7|TRBV27|NA|NA
CASSPGTVLYEQYF
TGTGCCAGCAGTCCCGGGACTGTTTTGTACGAGCAGTACTTC
>TRBJ2-3|TRBV29-1|NA|NA
CSVGADASTDTQYF
TGCAGCGTTGGAGCAGATGCTAGCACAGATACGCAGTATTTT
>TRBJ2-7|TRBV7-2|TRBD1|NA
CASSLTSSGGPYYEQYF
TGTGCCAGCAGCTTGACCAGTTCAGGGGGCCCCTACTACGAGCAGTACTTC
>TRBJ1-1|TRBV10-3|NA|NA
CAISEPQRNTEAFF
TGTGCCATCAGTGAGCCGCAGCGGAACACTGAAGCTTTCTTT
>TRBJ1-1|TRBV5-1|NA|NA
CASSRDRETEAFF
TGCGCCAGCAGTCGGGACCGCGAAACTGAAGCTTTCTTT
>TRBJ2-2|TRBV7-8|NA|NA
CASSRLVGVGELFF
TGTGCCAGCAGCCGGCTCGTTGGGGTTGGGGAGCTGTTTTTT
>TRBJ2-2|TRBV19|TRBD1|NA
CASRGQGTTGELFF
TGTGCCAGTAGGGGACAGGGCACTACCGGGGAGCTGTTTTTT
>TRBJ2-3|TRBV10-3|TRBD1|NA
CAISESWTGGTDTQYF
TGTGCCATCAGTGAGTCATGGACAGGGGGCACAGATACGCAGTATTTT
>TRBJ2-1|TRBV5-1|NA|NA
CASSFGDSAGRYNEQFF
TGCGCCAGCAGCTTTGGCGACTCGGCTGGTAGATACAATGAGCAGTTCTTC
>TRBJ2-1|TRBV9|TRBD2|NA
CASSVGGSGVYNEQFF
TGTGCCAGCAGCGTAGGGGGTAGCGGGGTCTACAATGAGCAGTTCTTC
>TRBJ1-2|TRBV28|TRBD1|NA
CASSFTQGAFHGYTF
TGTGCCAGCAGTTTCACCCAGGGGGCGTTTCATGGCTACACCTTC
>TRBJ2-2|TRBV29-1|NA|NA
CSVEDRLGTGELFF
TGCAGCGTTGAAGATAGGTTGGGCACCGGGGAGCTGTTTTTT
>TRBJ2-5|TRBV7-8|NA|NA
CASSLEQYQETQYF
TGTGCCAGCAGCTTAGAACAGTACCAAGAGACCCAGTACTTC
>TRBJ2-3|TRBV2|TRBD1|NA
CASSGRPTWDRYSTDTQYF
TGTGCCAGCAGTGGGCGGCCTACTTGGGACAGGTATAGCACAGATACGCAGTATTTT
>TRBJ2-7|TRBV7-2|TRBD1|NA
CASSHDRVEQYF
TGTGCCAGCAGCCATGACAGGGTCGAGCAGTACTTC
>TRBJ1-1|TRBV28|NA|NA
CASKEDTEAFF
TGTGCCAGCAAGGAAGACACTGAAGCTTTCTTT
>TRBJ1-1|TRBV19|NA|NA
CASSAGQNTEAFF
TGTGCCAGTAGTGCGGGACAGAACACTGAAGCTTTCTTT
>TRBJ2-7|TRBV20-1|NA|NA
CSAKRTDEQYF
TGCAGTGCCAAACGGACAGACGAGCAGTACTTC
>TRBJ1-1|TRBV29-1|NA|NA
CSVGEWGTEAFF
TGCAGCGTTGGGGAATGGGGCACTGAAGCTTTCTTT
>TRBJ1-4|TRBV5-1|NA|NA
CASSRDSSEKLFF
TGCGCCAGCAGCCGTGATAGTAGTGAAAAACTGTTTTTT